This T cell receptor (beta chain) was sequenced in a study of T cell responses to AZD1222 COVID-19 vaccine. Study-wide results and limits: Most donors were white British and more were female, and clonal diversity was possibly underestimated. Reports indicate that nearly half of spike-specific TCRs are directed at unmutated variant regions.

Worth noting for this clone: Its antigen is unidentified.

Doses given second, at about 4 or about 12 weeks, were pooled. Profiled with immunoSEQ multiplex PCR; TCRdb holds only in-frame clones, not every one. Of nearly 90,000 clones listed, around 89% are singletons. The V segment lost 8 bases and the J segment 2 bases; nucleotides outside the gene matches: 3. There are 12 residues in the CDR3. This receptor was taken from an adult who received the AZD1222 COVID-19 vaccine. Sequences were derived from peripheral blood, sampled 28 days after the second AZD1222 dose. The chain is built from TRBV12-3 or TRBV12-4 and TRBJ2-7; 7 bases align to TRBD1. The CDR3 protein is CASRGQTYEQYF. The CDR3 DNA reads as TGTGCCAGCCGGGGACAGACCTACGAGCAGTACTTC.